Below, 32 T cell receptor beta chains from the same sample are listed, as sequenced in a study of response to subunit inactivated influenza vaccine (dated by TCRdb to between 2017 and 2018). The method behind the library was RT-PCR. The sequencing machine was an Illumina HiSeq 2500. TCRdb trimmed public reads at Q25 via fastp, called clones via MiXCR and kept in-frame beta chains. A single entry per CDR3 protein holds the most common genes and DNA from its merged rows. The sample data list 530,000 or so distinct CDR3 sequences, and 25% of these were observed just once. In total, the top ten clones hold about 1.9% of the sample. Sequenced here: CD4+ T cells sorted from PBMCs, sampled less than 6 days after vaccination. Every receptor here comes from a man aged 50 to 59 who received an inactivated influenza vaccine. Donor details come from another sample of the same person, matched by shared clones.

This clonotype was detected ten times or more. This CDR3 is CASSLGYATNEKLFF. DNA of the CDR3: TGCGCCAGCAGCTTGGGGTACGCAACTAATGAAAAACTGTTTTTT. The chain has TRBV5-1 and TRBJ1-4, with D unclear. This CDR3 contains 15 residues. Trimming pared 0 bases from V and 0 bases from J, leaving 6 bases between. Looked up from germline, CDR1 is SGHRS and CDR2 is YFSETQ. Full variable domain (missing parts from reference TRBV5-1 and TRBJ1-4): KAGVTQTPRYLIKTRGQQVTLSCSPISGHRSVSWYQQTPGQGLQFLFEYFSETQRNKGNFPGRFSGRQFSNSRSEMNVSTLELGDSALYLCASSLGYATNEKLFFGSGTQLSVL.

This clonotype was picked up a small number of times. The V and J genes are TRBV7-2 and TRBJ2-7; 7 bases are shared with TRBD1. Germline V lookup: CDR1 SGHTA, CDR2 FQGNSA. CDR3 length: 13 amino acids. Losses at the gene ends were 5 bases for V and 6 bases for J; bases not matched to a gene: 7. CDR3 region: CASSVLTGSEQYF. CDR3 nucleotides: TGTGCCAGCAGCGTCTTGACAGGGTCCGAGCAGTACTTC.

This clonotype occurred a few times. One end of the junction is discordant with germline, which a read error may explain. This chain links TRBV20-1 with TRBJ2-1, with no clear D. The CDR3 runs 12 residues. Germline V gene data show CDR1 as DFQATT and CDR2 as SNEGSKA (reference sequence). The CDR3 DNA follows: TGCAGTGCTAGTCAACCCCCGGGTCTTTGGCTCTTC. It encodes CSASQPPGLWLF.

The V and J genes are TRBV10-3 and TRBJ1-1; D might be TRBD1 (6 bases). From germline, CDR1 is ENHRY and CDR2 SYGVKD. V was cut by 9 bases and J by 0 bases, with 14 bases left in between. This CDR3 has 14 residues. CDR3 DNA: TGTGCCATAGGACAGCCAGGGGTGAACACTGAAGCTTTCTTT. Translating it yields CAIGQPGVNTEAFF.

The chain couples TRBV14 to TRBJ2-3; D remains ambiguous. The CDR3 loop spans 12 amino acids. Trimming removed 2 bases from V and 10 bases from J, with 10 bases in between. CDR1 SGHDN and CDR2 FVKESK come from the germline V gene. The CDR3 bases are TGTGCCAGCAGCCAACAAGGAACCTCGCAGTATTTT. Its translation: CASSQQGTSQYF.

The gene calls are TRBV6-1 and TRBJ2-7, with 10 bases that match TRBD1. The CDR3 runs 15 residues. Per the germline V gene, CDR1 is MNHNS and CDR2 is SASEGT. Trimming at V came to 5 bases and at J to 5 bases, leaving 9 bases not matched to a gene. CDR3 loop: CASSQYGTGVNEQYF. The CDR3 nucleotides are TGTGCCAGCAGTCAATACGGGACAGGGGTTAACGAGCAGTACTTC.

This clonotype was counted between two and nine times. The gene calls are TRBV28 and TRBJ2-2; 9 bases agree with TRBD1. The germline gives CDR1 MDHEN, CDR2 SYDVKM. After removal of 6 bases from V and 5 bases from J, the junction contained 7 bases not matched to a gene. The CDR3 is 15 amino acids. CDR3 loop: CASREGTGRTGELFF. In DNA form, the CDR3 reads TGTGCCAGCAGGGAGGGGACAGGGAGAACCGGGGAGCTGTTTTTT.

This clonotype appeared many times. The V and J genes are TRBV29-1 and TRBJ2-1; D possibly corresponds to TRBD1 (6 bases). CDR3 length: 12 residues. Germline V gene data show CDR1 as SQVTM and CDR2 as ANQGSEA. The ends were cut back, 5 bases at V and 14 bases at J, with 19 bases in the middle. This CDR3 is CSVRDIAMKKFF. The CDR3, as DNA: TGCAGCGTTCGGGACATAGCGATGAAGAAGTTCTTC.

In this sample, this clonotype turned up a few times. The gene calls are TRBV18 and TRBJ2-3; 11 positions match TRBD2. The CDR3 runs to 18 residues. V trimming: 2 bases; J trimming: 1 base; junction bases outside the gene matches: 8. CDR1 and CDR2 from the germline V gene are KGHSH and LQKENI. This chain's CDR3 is CASSPLGTSGGGTDTQYF. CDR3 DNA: TGTGCCAGCTCACCATTGGGAACTAGCGGGGGCGGCACAGATACGCAGTATTTT.

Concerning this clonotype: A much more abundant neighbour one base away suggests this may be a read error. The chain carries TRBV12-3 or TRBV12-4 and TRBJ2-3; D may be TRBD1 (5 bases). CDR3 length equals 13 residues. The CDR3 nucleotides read TGTGCCAGCAGTCAGGGAAACACAGGTACGCAGTATTTT. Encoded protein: CASSQGNTGTQYF.

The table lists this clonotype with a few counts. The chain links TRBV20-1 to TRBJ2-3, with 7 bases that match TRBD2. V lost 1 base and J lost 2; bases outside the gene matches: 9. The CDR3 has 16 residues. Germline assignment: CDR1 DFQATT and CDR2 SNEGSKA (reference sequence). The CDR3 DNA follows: TGCAGTGCTAGAGGAGCTGGGACTACACCCACAGATACGCAGTATTTT. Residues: CSARGAGTTPTDTQYF.

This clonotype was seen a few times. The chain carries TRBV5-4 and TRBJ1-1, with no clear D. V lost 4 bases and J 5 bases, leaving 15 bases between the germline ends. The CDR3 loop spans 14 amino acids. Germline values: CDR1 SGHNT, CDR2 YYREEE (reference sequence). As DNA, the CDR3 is TGTGCCAGCAGCGTGACCCCCGTAGAGACTGAAGCTTTCTTT. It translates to CASSVTPVETEAFF.

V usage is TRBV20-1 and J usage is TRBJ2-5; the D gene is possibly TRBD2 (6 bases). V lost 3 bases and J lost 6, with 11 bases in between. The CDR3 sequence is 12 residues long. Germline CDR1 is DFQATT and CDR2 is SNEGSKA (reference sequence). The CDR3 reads CSARTAGQTQYF. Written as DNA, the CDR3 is TGCAGTGCTAGGACTGCGGGGCAGACCCAGTACTTC.

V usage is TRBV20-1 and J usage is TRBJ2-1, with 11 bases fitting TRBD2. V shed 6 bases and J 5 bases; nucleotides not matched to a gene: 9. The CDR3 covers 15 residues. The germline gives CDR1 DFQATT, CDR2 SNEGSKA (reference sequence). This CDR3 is CSAVKGTSGHNEQFF. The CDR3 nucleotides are TGCAGTGCCGTAAAAGGGACTAGCGGACACAATGAGCAGTTCTTC.

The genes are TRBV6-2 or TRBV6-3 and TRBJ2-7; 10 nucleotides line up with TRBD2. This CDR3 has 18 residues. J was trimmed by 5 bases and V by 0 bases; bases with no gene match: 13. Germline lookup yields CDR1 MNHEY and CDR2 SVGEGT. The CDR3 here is CASSYSKASGRALNEQYF. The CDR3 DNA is TGTGCCAGCAGTTACTCGAAAGCGAGCGGGAGGGCCTTAAACGAGCAGTACTTC.

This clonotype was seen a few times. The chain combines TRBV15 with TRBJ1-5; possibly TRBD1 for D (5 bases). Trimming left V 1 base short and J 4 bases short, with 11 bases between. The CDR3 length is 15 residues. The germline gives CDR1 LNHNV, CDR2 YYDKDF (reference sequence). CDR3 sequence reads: CATSRGRKGNQPQHF. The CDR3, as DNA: TGTGCCACCAGCAGAGGGCGGAAGGGGAATCAGCCCCAGCATTTT.

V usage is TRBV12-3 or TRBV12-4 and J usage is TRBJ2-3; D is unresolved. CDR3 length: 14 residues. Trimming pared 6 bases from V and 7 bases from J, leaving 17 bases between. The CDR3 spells CASSSVSMRYTQYF. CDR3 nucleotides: TGTGCCAGCAGCTCCGTTTCAATGCGGTATACGCAGTATTTT.

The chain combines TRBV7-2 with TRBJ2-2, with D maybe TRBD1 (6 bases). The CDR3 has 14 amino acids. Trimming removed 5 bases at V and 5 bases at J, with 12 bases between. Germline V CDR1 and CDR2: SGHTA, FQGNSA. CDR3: CASSTKQGTGELFF. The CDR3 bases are TGTGCCAGCAGCACAAAACAGGGTACCGGGGAGCTGTTTTTT.

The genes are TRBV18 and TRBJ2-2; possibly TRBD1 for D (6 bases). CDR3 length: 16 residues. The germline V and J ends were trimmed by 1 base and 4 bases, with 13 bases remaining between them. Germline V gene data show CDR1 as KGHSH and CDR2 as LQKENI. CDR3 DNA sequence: TGTGCCAGCTCACCACTGGGGGCAACTGGCACCGGGGAGCTGTTTTTT. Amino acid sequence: CASSPLGATGTGELFF.

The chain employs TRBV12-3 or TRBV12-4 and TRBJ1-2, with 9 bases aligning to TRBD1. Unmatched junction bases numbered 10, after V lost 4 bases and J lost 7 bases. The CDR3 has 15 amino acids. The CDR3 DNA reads TGTGCCAGCAGTTCGGTACAACAGGGGGCGCGTGGCTACACCTTC. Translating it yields CASSSVQQGARGYTF.

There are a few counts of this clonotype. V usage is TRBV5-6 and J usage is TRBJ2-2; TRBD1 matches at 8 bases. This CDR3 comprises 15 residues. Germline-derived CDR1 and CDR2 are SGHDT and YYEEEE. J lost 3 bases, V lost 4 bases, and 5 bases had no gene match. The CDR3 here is CASSPGTGDTGELFF. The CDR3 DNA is TGTGCCAGCAGCCCCGGGACAGGAGACACCGGGGAGCTGTTTTTT.

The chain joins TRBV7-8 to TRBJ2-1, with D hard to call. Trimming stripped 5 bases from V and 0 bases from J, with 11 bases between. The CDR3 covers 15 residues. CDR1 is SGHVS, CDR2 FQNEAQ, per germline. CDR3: CASSPRLGSYNEQFF. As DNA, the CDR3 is TGTGCCAGCAGCCCTCGACTGGGCTCCTACAATGAGCAGTTCTTC.

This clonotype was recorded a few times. Here the CDR3 reads CASRPWRGLYEQYF. CDR3 DNA sequence: TGTGCCAGCAGACCCTGGCGGGGCCTATACGAGCAGTACTTC. The rearrangement uses TRBV27 and TRBJ2-7, with a tentative D call TRBD2 (6 bases). V gave up 6 bases and J gave up 4 bases, with 16 bases separating them. Germline V gene lookup returns CDR1 MNHEY and CDR2 SMNVEV (reference sequence). The CDR3 consists of 14 residues.

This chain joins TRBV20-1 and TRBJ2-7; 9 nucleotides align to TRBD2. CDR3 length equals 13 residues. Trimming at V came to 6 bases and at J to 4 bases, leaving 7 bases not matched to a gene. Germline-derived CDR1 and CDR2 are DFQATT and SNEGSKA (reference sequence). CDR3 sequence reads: CSADPGLAYEQYF. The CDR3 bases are TGCAGTGCGGATCCGGGACTAGCTTACGAGCAGTACTTC.

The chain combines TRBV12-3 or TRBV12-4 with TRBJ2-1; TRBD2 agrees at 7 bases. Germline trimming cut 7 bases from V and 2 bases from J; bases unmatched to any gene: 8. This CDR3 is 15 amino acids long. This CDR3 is CASTPGSGTYNEQFF. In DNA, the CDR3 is TGTGCCAGCACCCCTGGGAGCGGGACCTACAATGAGCAGTTCTTC.

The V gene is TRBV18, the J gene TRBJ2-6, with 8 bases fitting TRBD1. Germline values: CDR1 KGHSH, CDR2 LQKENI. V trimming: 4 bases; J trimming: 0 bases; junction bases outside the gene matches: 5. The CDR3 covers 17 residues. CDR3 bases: TGTGCCAGCTCACTTGGGACAGGAGTCTCTGGGGCCAACGTCCTGACTTTC. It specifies CASSLGTGVSGANVLTF. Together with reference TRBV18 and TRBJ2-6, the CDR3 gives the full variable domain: NAGVMQNPRHLVRRRGQEARLRCSPMKGHSHVYWYRQLPEEGLKFMVYLQKENIIDESGMPKERFSAEFPKEGPSILRIQQVVRGDSAAYFCASSLGTGVSGANVLTFGAGSRLTVL.

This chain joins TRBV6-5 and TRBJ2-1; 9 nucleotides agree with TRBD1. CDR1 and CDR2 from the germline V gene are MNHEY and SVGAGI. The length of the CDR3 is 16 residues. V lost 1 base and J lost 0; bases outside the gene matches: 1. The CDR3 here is CASSYLTGGSYNEQFF. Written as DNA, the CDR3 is TGTGCCAGCAGTTACTTGACAGGGGGCTCCTACAATGAGCAGTTCTTC.

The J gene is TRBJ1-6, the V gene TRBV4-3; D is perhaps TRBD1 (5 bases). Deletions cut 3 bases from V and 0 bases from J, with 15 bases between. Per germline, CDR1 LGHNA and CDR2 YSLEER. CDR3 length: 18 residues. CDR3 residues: CASSHRDPLSSYNSPLHF. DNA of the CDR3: TGCGCCAGCAGCCACCGGGACCCTCTGAGCTCCTATAATTCACCCCTCCACTTT.

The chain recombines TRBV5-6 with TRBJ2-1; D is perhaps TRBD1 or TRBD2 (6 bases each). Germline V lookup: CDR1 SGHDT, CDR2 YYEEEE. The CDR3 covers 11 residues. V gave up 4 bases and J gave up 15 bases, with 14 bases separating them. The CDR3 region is CASSGGRGRFF. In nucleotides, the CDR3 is TGTGCCAGCAGCGGTGGACGGGGGCGGTTCTTC.

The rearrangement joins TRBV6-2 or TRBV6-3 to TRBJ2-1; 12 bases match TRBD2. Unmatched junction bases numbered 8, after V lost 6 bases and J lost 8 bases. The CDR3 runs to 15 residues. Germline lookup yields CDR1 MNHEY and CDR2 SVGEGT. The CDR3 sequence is CASSRGLAGYDEQFF. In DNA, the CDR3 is TGTGCCAGCAGCCGAGGACTAGCGGGGTACGATGAGCAGTTCTTC.

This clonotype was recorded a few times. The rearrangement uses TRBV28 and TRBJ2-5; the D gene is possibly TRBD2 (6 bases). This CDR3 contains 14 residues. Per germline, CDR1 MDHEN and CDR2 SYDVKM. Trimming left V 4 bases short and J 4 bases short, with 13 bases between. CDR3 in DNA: TGTGCCAGCAGTTCCCCCACTAGCCCAGAGACCCAGTACTTC. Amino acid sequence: CASSSPTSPETQYF.

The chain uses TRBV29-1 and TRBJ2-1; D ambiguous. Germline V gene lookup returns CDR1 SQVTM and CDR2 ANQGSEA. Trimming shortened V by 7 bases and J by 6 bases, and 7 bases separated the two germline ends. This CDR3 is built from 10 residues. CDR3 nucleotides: TGCAGCGGGACCCTCAATGAGCAGTTCTTC. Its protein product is CSGTLNEQFF.